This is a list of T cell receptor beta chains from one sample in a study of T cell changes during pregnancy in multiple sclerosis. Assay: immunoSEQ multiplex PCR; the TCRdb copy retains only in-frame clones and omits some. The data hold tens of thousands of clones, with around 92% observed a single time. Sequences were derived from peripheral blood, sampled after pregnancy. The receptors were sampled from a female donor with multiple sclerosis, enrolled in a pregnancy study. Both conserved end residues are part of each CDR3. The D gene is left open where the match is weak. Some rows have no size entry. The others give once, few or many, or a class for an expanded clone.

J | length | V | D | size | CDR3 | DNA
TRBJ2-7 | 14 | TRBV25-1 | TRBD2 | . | CASSDGTSGYEQYF | TGTGCCAGCAGTGACGGGACTAGCGGCTACGAGCAGTACTTC
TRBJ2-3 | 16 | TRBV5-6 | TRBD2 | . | CASSLDLAGVTDTQYF | TGTGCCAGCAGCTTGGATCTAGCGGGAGTAACAGATACGCAGTATTTT
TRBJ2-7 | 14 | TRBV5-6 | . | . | CASSPLVGAYEQYF | TGTGCCAGCAGCCCGCTGGTGGGGGCGTACGAGCAGTACTTC
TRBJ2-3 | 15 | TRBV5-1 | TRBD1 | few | CASSPGQGATDTQYF | TGCGCCAGCAGCCCAGGACAGGGGGCAACAGATACGCAGTATTTT
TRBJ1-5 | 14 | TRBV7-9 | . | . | CASSSVNSNQPQHF | TGTGCCAGCAGCTCAGTAAATAGCAATCAGCCCCAGCATTTT
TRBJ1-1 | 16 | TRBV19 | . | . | CASSPWWTETNTEAFF | TGTGCCAGTAGTCCCTGGTGGACAGAGACGAACACTGAAGCTTTCTTT
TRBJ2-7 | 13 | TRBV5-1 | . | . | CASSLAPSYEQYF | TGCGCCAGCAGCTTGGCCCCTTCCTACGAGCAGTACTTC
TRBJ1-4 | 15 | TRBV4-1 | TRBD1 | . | CASTKSTGEREKLFF | TGCGCCAGCACCAAATCGACAGGGGAACGTGAAAAACTGTTTTTT
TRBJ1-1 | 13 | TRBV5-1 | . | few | CASKDRSNTEAFF | TGCGCCAGCAAAGACAGATCCAACACTGAAGCTTTCTTT
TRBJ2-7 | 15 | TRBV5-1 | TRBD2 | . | CASSLSAGGNYEQYF | TGCGCCAGCAGCTTGAGTGCGGGAGGGAACTACGAGCAGTACTTC
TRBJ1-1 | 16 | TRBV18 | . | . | CASSPSRELVNTEAFF | TGTGCCAGCTCACCATCCAGGGAATTGGTGAACACTGAAGCTTTCTTT
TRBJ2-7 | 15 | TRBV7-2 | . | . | CASSLWGIGDYEQYF | TGTGCCAGCAGCTTATGGGGTATCGGGGACTACGAGCAGTACTTC
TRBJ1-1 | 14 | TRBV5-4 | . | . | CASSATGTLGKAFF | TGTGCCAGCAGCGCAACAGGGACCTTGGGGAAAGCTTTCTTT
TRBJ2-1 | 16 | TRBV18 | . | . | CASSPRLPEINNEQFF | TGTGCCAGCTCACCTCGACTCCCGGAAATCAACAATGAGCAGTTCTTC
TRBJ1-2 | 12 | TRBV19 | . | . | CASSDRNYGYTF | TGTGCCAGTAGCGACAGGAACTATGGCTACACCTTC
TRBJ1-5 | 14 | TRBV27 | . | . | CASSPGRENQPQHF | TGTGCCAGCAGTCCAGGGCGGGAAAATCAGCCCCAGCATTTT
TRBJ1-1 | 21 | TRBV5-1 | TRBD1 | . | CASSLFLGQALRVDEKGEAFF | TGCGCCAGCAGCTTGTTCTTAGGACAGGCTCTGAGGGTCGACGAAAAGGGTGAAGCTTTCTTT
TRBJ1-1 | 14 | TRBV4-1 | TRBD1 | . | CASSPRTGSTEAFF | TGCGCCAGCAGCCCCAGGACAGGGAGTACTGAAGCTTTCTTT
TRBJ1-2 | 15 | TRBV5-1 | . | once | CASSLAGSGSYGYTF | TGCGCCAGCAGCTTGGCCGGCTCCGGGAGCTATGGCTACACCTTC
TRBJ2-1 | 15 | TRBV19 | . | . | CASSGLFSSYNEQFF | TGTGCCAGTAGTGGACTTTTTAGCTCCTACAATGAGCAGTTCTTC
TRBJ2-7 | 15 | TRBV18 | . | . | CASSPPGRGSYEQYF | TGTGCCAGCTCACCACCGGGCAGGGGCTCCTACGAGCAGTACTTC
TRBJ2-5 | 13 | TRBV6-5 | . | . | CASSRQYQETQYF | TGTGCCAGCAGTCGACAGTACCAAGAGACCCAGTACTTC